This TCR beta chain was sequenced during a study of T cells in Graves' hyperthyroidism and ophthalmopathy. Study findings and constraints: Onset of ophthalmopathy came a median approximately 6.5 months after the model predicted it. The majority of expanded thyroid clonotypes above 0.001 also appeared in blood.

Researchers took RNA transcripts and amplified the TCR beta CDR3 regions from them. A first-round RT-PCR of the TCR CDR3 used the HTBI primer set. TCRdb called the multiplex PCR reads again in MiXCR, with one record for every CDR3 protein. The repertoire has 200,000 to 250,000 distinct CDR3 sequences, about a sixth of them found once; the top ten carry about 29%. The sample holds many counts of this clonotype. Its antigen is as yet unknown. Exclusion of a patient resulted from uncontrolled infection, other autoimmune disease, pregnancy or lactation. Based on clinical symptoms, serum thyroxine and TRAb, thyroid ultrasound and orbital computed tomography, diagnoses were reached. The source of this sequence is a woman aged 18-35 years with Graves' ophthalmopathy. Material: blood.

The chain's CDR3 is CATSPRLAGGLPVEQYF. The CDR3 DNA is TGTGCCACCAGCCCCCGACTAGCGGGGGGCCTACCCGTCGAGCAGTACTTC. The gene calls are TRBV15 and TRBJ2-7; 13 nucleotides align to TRBD2. This CDR3 has 17 amino acids. Germline CDR1 LNHNV, CDR2 YYDKDF (reference sequence). The trim removed 5 bases at V and 6 bases at J, leaving 13 bases unmatched.